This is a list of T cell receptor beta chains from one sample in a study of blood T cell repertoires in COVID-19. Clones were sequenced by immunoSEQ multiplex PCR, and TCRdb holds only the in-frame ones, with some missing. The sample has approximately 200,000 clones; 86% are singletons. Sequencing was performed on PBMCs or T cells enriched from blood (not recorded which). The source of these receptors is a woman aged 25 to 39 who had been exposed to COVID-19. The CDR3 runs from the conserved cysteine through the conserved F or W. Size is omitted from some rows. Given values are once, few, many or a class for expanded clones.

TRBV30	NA	CACHWGGHYGAFF
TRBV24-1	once	CATSPPLAGNNEQFF
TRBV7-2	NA	CASRQGPWSNQPQHF
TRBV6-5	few	CASRDRGANTGELFF
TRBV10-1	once	CASSESRNYGYTF
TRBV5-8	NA	CASALGALSGNTIYF
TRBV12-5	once	CASGLVLTSSYNSPLHF
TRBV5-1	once	CASSSRGDRQEQYF
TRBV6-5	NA	CASSYGRAIGYTF
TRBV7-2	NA	CASSLSRGPPRNTIYF
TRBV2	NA	CASMWANIPYEQYF
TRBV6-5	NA	CASSSPGTSGYEQYF
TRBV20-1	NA	CSLDLNTEAFF
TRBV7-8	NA	CASSLVTLRPEVTDTQYF
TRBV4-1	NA	CASSQDGLFPYNEQFF
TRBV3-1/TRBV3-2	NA	CASSQQGSGNTIYF
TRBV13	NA	CASSPPRAGELFF
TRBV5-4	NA	CASSSGQGADGYTF
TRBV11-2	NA	CASSSFAAEAFF
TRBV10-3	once	CATSGRGEETQYF
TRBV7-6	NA	CASSAQGLGSYEQYF
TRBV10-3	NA	CAISRLADPYEQYF
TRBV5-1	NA	CASSLGDRLGRETQYF
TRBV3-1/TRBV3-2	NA	CASSQGTSGVGETQYF
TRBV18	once	CASSLGTGADQPQHF
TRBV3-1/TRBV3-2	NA	CASRNRGGQMNEQFF
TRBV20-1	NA	CSLGLNNEQFF
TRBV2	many	CASSFAGTGGRRTEAFF
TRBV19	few	CASSDRVETDTQYF
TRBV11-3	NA	CASSSRTGWETEAFF
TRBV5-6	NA	CASSLKGARHGYTF
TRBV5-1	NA	CASSSGGSGEAFF
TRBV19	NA	CASSRSRNTEAFF
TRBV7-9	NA	CASSLGGWESEAFF
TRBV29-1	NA	CSVEELTRAGANVLTF
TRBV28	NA	CASKEGGLGNSPLHF
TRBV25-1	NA	CASSEFDRGDSPLHF
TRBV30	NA	CAWTEDLRGRGGYTF
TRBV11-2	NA	CASSPRTAPNSPLHF
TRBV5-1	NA	CASSLAGQHYGYTF
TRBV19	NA	CASSMGGHEQYF
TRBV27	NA	CASSRGLGNTGELFF
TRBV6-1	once	CASREVAGGSDTQYF
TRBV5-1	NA	CASSFGQASYEQYF
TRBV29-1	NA	CSVEDLGTGGTGELFF
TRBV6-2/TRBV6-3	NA	CASSYPGTKPSYEQYF